Listed below are T cell receptor beta chains from one sample, sequenced in a study of OX40 agonist ivuxolimab in advanced cancers. This table comes from immunoSEQ multiplex PCR, and its TCRdb copy is limited to in-frame clones, with some not included. The sample includes about 58,000 clones, approximately 89% of them seen just once. Sequenced here: CD4+ or CD8+ T cells sorted from blood, sampled in a trial of the OX40 agonist ivuxolimab. These receptors came from an adult with an advanced solid tumor such as melanoma, head and neck, liver or kidney cancer. Both conserved end residues are part of each CDR3. D genes are given only for firm matches. For some rows the clone size is stated as once, few or many, or as a class when expanded; others skip it.

CDR3nt | CDR3aa | d_gene | abundance | j_gene | v_gene
TGTGCCAGCAGCTTATTCCGGACTAGCACCACCGCGTATGAGCAGTTCTTC | CASSLFRTSTTAYEQFF | TRBD2 | . | TRBJ2-1 | TRBV7-9
TGTGCCAGTAGTAGGGGACAGGGAGATAATTCACCCCTCCACTTT | CASSRGQGDNSPLHF | TRBD1 | . | TRBJ1-6 | TRBV19
TGCGCCAGCAGCCCCCCCAGGGGGAACACTGAAGCTTTCTTT | CASSPPRGNTEAFF | . | few | TRBJ1-1 | TRBV4-1
TGTGCCAGCAGTTTGCATAATAATTCACCCCTCCACTTT | CASSLHNNSPLHF | . | . | TRBJ1-6 | TRBV28
TGTGCCAGCAGCCTAGGGGGGGCTTACGCCGGGGAGCTGTTTTTT | CASSLGGAYAGELFF | . | . | TRBJ2-2 | TRBV28
TGTGCCAGCAGCTTACTAGCGGGAGGGAGCACCGGGGAGCTGTTTTTT | CASSLLAGGSTGELFF | TRBD2 | . | TRBJ2-2 | TRBV7-3
TGTGCCAGCAGGGACGGCTACGAGCAGTACTTC | CASRDGYEQYF | . | . | TRBJ2-7 | TRBV27
TGTGCCAGTAGTACCCGGAACAACTATGGCTACACCTTC | CASSTRNNYGYTF | . | . | TRBJ1-2 | TRBV19
TGTGCCAGAAGCTTGACAGGGAGGTACGAGCAGTACTTC | CARSLTGRYEQYF | . | . | TRBJ2-7 | TRBV5-3
TGTGCCAGCAGACGAACGGACTGGAGCTATGGCTACACCTTC | CASRRTDWSYGYTF | . | . | TRBJ1-2 | TRBV6-5
TGTGCCAGCAGCTTGTCGCAGTTGGGAGGGAGCAATCAGCCCCAGCATTTT | CASSLSQLGGSNQPQHF | . | . | TRBJ1-5 | TRBV7-8
TGTGCCAGCAGCCAACAAACAGGGGGCAACTATGGCTACACCTTC | CASSQQTGGNYGYTF | TRBD1 | . | TRBJ1-2 | TRBV5-8
TGTGCCAGCAGCTTAGTTGCAGATCAGCCCCAGCATTTT | CASSLVADQPQHF | . | . | TRBJ1-5 | TRBV7-2
TGCGCCAGCAGCCGACAGTTTCAGGACGAGCAGTACTTC | CASSRQFQDEQYF | . | . | TRBJ2-7 | TRBV4-1
TGTGCCAGCAGACCTGGGACGTGGGACACTGAAGCTTTCTTT | CASRPGTWDTEAFF | . | . | TRBJ1-1 | TRBV27
TGCGCCAGCAGCTCGGACGGGAGGAACACTGAAGCTTTCTTT | CASSSDGRNTEAFF | . | . | TRBJ1-1 | TRBV5-1
TGTGCCAGCAGGCCCGGCGCCCTAGCGGGAGAAATGAATGAGCAGTTCTTC | CASRPGALAGEMNEQFF | TRBD2 | . | TRBJ2-1 | TRBV27
TGTGCCAGCAGCCCCCATACAGGGGGCGCGGATGGCTACACCTTC | CASSPHTGGADGYTF | TRBD1 | . | TRBJ1-2 | TRBV7-3
TGTGCCAGCAGCTCTTTTTCCGGGGGAGGAGGGGAGCAGTACTTC | CASSSFSGGGGEQYF | . | . | TRBJ2-7 | TRBV7-9
TGCGCCAGCAGCTTGCGGAGAGGGAACACCGGGGAGCTGTTTTTT | CASSLRRGNTGELFF | . | . | TRBJ2-2 | TRBV5-1
TGTGCCACCAGCAGAGTAGGGGGCCCTAATGAAAAACTGTTTTTT | CATSRVGGPNEKLFF | TRBD1 | . | TRBJ1-4 | TRBV15
TGTGCCAGCACCGGGAGTGTGGGGCAGCCCCAGCATTTT | CASTGSVGQPQHF | . | . | TRBJ1-5 | TRBV2
TGTGCCAGTAGTATCCAGGGGGCTTACAATGAGCAGTTCTTC | CASSIQGAYNEQFF | TRBD1 | . | TRBJ2-1 | TRBV19
TGTGCCAGCAGCCAGGGACCTTTCTACGAGCAGTACTTC | CASSQGPFYEQYF | . | once | TRBJ2-7 | TRBV7-2
TGTGCCAGCAGCCGAACGGTCTCCTACGAGCAGTACTTC | CASSRTVSYEQYF | . | . | TRBJ2-7 | TRBV5-6
TGTGCCAGCAGCAAGGACAGCACCGGGGAGCTGTTTTTT | CASSKDSTGELFF | . | . | TRBJ2-2 | TRBV7-3
TGTGCCAGTAGTATGGGGGCAGGGCCCGCGAACACCGGGGAGCTGTTTTTT | CASSMGAGPANTGELFF | . | . | TRBJ2-2 | TRBV19
TGTGCCAGCAGCTCTTGGGCTGGACAGCCCCAGCATTTT | CASSSWAGQPQHF | . | . | TRBJ1-5 | TRBV7-3
TGTGCCACCTTAACCGATAACGGCCCAGCCAAAAACATTCAGTACTTC | CATLTDNGPAKNIQYF | . | . | TRBJ2-4 | TRBV18
TGTGCCAGCAGTTCATCGGACTTATTCAAGCAGTACTTC | CASSSSDLFKQYF | . | . | TRBJ2-5 | TRBV27
TGCGCCAGCAGCGAACCGGGACAGGGTCGCGAGCAGTACTTC | CASSEPGQGREQYF | TRBD1 | . | TRBJ2-7 | TRBV5-1
TGTGCCAGCAGTTCCAAGCCCGGGTCAGGGAGATACGAGCAGTACTTC | CASSSKPGSGRYEQYF | . | . | TRBJ2-7 | TRBV28
TGTGCCAGTAGTGTCAGTCCGGGACTACCCGTGAACTATGGCTACACCTTC | CASSVSPGLPVNYGYTF | . | once | TRBJ1-2 | TRBV19
TGTGCCAGTAGTTTTTCTCGCAGCTCCTACAATGAGCAGTTCTTC | CASSFSRSSYNEQFF | . | . | TRBJ2-1 | TRBV19
TGTGCCAGCAGCTTAGTTTCAGGGGGTGGGGAGCTGTTTTTT | CASSLVSGGGELFF | TRBD1 | . | TRBJ2-2 | TRBV7-8
TGTGCCAGCAGCCAGGGACTAACCACAGATACGCAGTATTTT | CASSQGLTTDTQYF | TRBD2 | . | TRBJ2-3 | TRBV7-2
TGTGCCAGCTCACCGATTATCAGGGGCTCCTACAATGAGCAGTTCTTC | CASSPIIRGSYNEQFF | . | . | TRBJ2-1 | TRBV18
TGTGCCAGCAGCTTAGACGTAAGCTCCTACAATGAGCAGTTCTTC | CASSLDVSSYNEQFF | . | . | TRBJ2-1 | TRBV11-3
TGTGCCAGCAGCCTCGGGACAGGGGGCTACAATGAGCAGTTCTTC | CASSLGTGGYNEQFF | TRBD1 | . | TRBJ2-1 | TRBV11-3
TGTGCCAGCAGCTTGGTGGGCCTAAGCTCCTACGAGCAGTACTTC | CASSLVGLSSYEQYF | . | . | TRBJ2-7 | TRBV5-4
TGTGCCAGCAGTCAGCAGGGGGATCAATACGAGCAGTACTTC | CASSQQGDQYEQYF | TRBD1 | . | TRBJ2-7 | TRBV2
TGTGCCACGATTGACACCGGGGAGCTGTTTTTT | CATIDTGELFF | . | . | TRBJ2-2 | TRBV10-3
TGTGCCAGCAGCCGGACCGGGACAGTAAGCAATCAGCCCCAGCATTTT | CASSRTGTVSNQPQHF | TRBD1 | once | TRBJ1-5 | TRBV2
TGTGCCACCAGCAGATCCGGACAGGGGTCCTACGAGCAGTACTTC | CATSRSGQGSYEQYF | TRBD1 | . | TRBJ2-7 | TRBV15
TGTGCCGGACACCTCGATGGGGGGGTGAAGCAGTACTTC | CAGHLDGGVKQYF | TRBD2 | . | TRBJ2-7 | TRBV2
TGTGCCAGCAGCTTAAACTCCAACACCGGGGAGCTGTTTTTT | CASSLNSNTGELFF | . | few | TRBJ2-2 | TRBV7-3
TGTGCCAGTAGTATAGATTTCTCCGGGACAGGGCTACTTTCTGGGGCCAACGTCCTGACTTTC | CASSIDFSGTGLLSGANVLTF | TRBD1 | . | TRBJ2-6 | TRBV19
TGTGCCAGTAGTATGGTTCTAGCGGGAAATACGCAGTATTTT | CASSMVLAGNTQYF | TRBD2 | once | TRBJ2-3 | TRBV19
TGTGCCAGCAGCCTCACAAGCGGGATAGAGCGGGCCTACGAGCAGTACTTC | CASSLTSGIERAYEQYF | TRBD2 | . | TRBJ2-7 | TRBV7-6
TGTGCCAGCAGCTCATACTACGAGCAGTACTTC | CASSSYYEQYF | . | . | TRBJ2-7 | TRBV5-6
TGTGCCAGTAGGCCGGGACAGGCTAAAGATACGCAGTATTTT | CASRPGQAKDTQYF | TRBD1 | . | TRBJ2-3 | TRBV19
TGTGCCAGCAGTTGGGAATACGAGCAGTACTTC | CASSWEYEQYF | . | . | TRBJ2-7 | TRBV6-5
TGCGCCAGCAGCCAAGATCTAGGCAGGGCCCGTGGATCCCAGCATTTT | CASSQDLGRARGSQHF | . | . | TRBJ1-5 | TRBV4-3
TGTGCCAGCAGGGCTAAAGGCCACACCATATATTTT | CASRAKGHTIYF | . | . | TRBJ1-3 | TRBV6-5
TGTGCCAGCTCACGCACAGGGGCCTACGAGCAGTACTTC | CASSRTGAYEQYF | TRBD1 | . | TRBJ2-7 | TRBV18
TGCGCCAGCAGTCACGGGGCCGTTAATCAGCCCCAGCATTTT | CASSHGAVNQPQHF | . | once | TRBJ1-5 | TRBV10-2
TGTGCCAGCAGCTCTCCGTCCGAATTTAACTATGGCTACACCTTC | CASSSPSEFNYGYTF | . | . | TRBJ1-2 | TRBV7-3